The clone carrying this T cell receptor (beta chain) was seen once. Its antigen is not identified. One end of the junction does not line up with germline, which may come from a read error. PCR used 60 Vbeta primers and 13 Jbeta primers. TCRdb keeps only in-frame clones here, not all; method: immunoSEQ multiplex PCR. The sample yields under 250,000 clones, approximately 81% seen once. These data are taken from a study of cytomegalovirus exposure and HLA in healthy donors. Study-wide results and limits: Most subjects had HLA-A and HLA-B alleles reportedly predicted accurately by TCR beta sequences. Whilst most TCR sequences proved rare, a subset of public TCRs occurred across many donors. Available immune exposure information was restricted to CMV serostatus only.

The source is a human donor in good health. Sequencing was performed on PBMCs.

The CDR3 nucleotides are TGTGCCAGCAGCGACCGACTAGCGGGAAGCCGGGCCGGGGAGCCGTTTTTT. It translates to CASSDRLAGSRAGEPFF. The gene calls are TRBV9 and TRBJ2-2, with 11 bases identical to TRBD2. Germline V gene data show CDR1 as SGDLS and CDR2 as YYNGEE. The CDR3 is made up of 17 amino acids.